Each of the 11 T cell receptor beta chains below was sequenced from the same sample in a study of cytomegalovirus exposure and HLA in healthy donors. Researchers ran the PCR with 60 Vbeta and 13 Jbeta primers. Profiled with immunoSEQ multiplex PCR; TCRdb holds only in-frame clones, not every one. The sample has 130,000 to 150,000 clones, 80% seen once. What was sequenced was PBMCs. All receptors come from a man aged 35-49 years in good health and CMV-seronegative.

This sequence joins TRBV2 and TRBJ1-1; tentatively, D is TRBD1 (5 bases). Germline loops: CDR1 SNHLY, CDR2 FYNNEI. This CDR3 region has 13 residues. V lost 8 bases to trimming and J lost 1 base, with 11 bases between them. This CDR3 is CASRQSANTEAFF. CDR3 bases: TGTGCCAGCCGACAGTCAGCGAACACTGAAGCTTTCTTT.

The V gene is TRBV28, the J gene TRBJ2-3; tentatively, D is TRBD1 (6 bases). Germline loops: CDR1 MDHEN, CDR2 SYDVKM. The CDR3 is 15 residues long. V lost 2 bases and J 0 bases, leaving 9 bases between the germline ends. The CDR3 region is CASSLGTLSTDTQYF. DNA of the CDR3: TGTGCCAGCAGTTTAGGGACACTAAGCACAGATACGCAGTATTTT.

The V call is TRBV28, the J call TRBJ2-1; 8 nucleotides match TRBD1. The CDR3 has 13 residues. The V and J ends lost 5 bases and 7 bases, in that order; junction bases with no gene match: 4. Germline V gene data show CDR1 as MDHEN and CDR2 as SYDVKM. The CDR3, as DNA: TGTGCCAGCAGTCACCAGGGGGCAAATGAGCAGTTCTTC. This encodes CASSHQGANEQFF.

The chain is built from TRBV10-3 and TRBJ2-1; 9 bases fit TRBD2. V gave up 7 bases and J gave up 4 bases; unmatched junction bases: 5. CDR3 length equals 14 residues. The germline CDR1 and CDR2 sequences are ENHRY and SYGVKD. DNA of the CDR3: TGTGCCATCACGAGCGGGGGGCGGTACAATGAGCAGTTCTTC. Encoded protein: CAITSGGRYNEQFF.

This chain joins TRBV28 and TRBJ1-1; TRBD1 agrees at 8 bases. CDR3 length: 14 residues. The V and J ends lost 4 bases and 4 bases, in that order; junction bases with no gene match: 5. CDR1 MDHEN and CDR2 SYDVKM come from the germline V gene. This CDR3 reads CASSSGGWGTEAFF. DNA for the CDR3: TGTGCCAGCAGTTCAGGGGGCTGGGGCACTGAAGCTTTCTTT.

The chain links TRBV10-3 to TRBJ1-5, with a possible D match to TRBD1 (6 bases). Trimming left V 0 bases short and J 9 bases short, with 6 bases between. Germline V gene data show CDR1 as ENHRY and CDR2 as SYGVKD. This CDR3 spans 12 amino acids. The CDR3 region is CAISESTGPQHF. The CDR3 nucleotides read TGTGCCATCAGTGAGTCGACAGGGCCCCAGCATTTT.

The chain couples TRBV5-1 to TRBJ1-1; D possibly corresponds to TRBD1 (6 bases). This CDR3 comprises 13 residues. CDR1 and CDR2 (germline): SGHRS, YFSETQ. V was clipped by 2 bases and J by 6 bases, with 11 bases between them. The CDR3 loop reads CASSFRGAAEAFF. In nucleotides, the CDR3 is TGCGCCAGCAGCTTTCGGGGGGCTGCTGAAGCTTTCTTT.

The rearrangement uses TRBV6-1 and TRBJ2-5; D call uncertain. The better agreement between TRBJ2-7 and the DNA end casts doubt on the J call. CDR3 length: 16 amino acids. Germline V CDR1 and CDR2: MNHNS, SASEGT. The CDR3 protein is CASSEIIVKIDYEQYF. CDR3 nucleotide sequence: TGTGCCAGCAGTGAAATAATAGTCAAGATAGACTACGAGCAGTACTTC.

The chain combines TRBV7-6 with TRBJ2-7; TRBD2 might be the D (7 bases). The CDR3 length is 14 residues. V shed 1 base and J shed 6 bases, with 13 bases lying between them. Germline V gene data show CDR1 as SGHVS and CDR2 as FNYEAQ. CDR3 amino acids: CASSLGSRGGEQYF. In DNA form, the CDR3 reads TGTGCCAGCAGCTTAGGGTCGAGGGGGGGCGAGCAGTACTTC.

As concerns this clone: Other nucleotide sequences from this sample produce the same CDR3. J is TRBJ1-5 and V is TRBV9; TRBD1 matches 7 bases. The germline gives CDR1 SGDLS, CDR2 YYNGEE. The trim removed 4 bases at V and 5 bases at J, leaving 9 bases unmatched. The CDR3 covers 15 residues. The CDR3 DNA reads TGTGCCAGCAGCTTAACAGGGGAGCTCTATCAGCCCCAGCATTTT. Translating it yields CASSLTGELYQPQHF.

This clone was counted once. The rearrangement uses TRBV5-1 and TRBJ2-3; TRBD2 agrees at 8 bases. The CDR3 sequence is 17 residues long. With 0 bases clipped from V and 0 bases from J, the junction kept 6 bases outside the gene matches. Looked up from germline, CDR1 is SGHRS and CDR2 is YFSETQ. Here the CDR3 DNA reads TGCGCCAGCAGCTTGGGGGTAGCGGGGAGTAGCACAGATACGCAGTATTTT. Translation gives CASSLGVAGSSTDTQYF.